This T cell receptor beta chain was obtained from a study of OX40 agonist ivuxolimab in advanced cancers. About the research overall: Patients undergoing dose escalation presented with hepatocellular carcinoma, melanoma, renal cell or head and neck cancer.

The data were produced by immunoSEQ multiplex PCR, yet TCRdb's version contains in-frame clones alone and is incomplete. In the table there are fewer than 85,000 clones, roughly four fifths of which are singletons. Germline assignment: CDR1 MNHNS and CDR2 SASEGT. This CDR3 is 13 amino acids long. The trim removed 5 bases at V and 2 bases at J, leaving 2 bases unmatched. The chain recombines TRBV6-1 with TRBJ1-2; TRBD1 matches 7 bases. Sequenced here: CD4+ or CD8+ T cells sorted from blood, sampled in a trial of the OX40 agonist ivuxolimab. This sequence was found in an adult with an advanced solid tumor such as melanoma, head and neck, liver or kidney cancer. The DNA of the CDR3 is TGTGCCAGCAGTCCGACAGGGAACTATGGCTACACCTTC. As protein: CASSPTGNYGYTF.